The 26 T cell receptor beta chains given below trace back to one sample, sequenced in a study of blood T cell repertoires in COVID-19 (dated by TCRdb to the early 2020s). Library construction relied on the immunoSEQ multiplex PCR assay. The immuneACCESS repertoire file appears here via TCRdb, limited to in-frame rearrangements. These files lack a portion of the clones; in checked studies, under half of the deficit traces to unresolved V genes, and the cause of the others is not known. The sample profile shows roughly 430,000 clones; nearly 90% of them were found once. Of the sample, approximately 2.1% is held by the ten largest clones. Specimen: PBMCs or T cells enriched from blood (not recorded which). The receptors originated from a middle-aged woman with acute COVID-19.

This chain uses TRBV27 with TRBJ1-3; D unclear. Trimming shortened V by 4 bases and J by 4 bases, and 11 bases separated the two germline ends. CDR1 and CDR2 (germline): MNHEY, SMNVEV (reference sequence). The CDR3 extends over 14 amino acids. As DNA, the CDR3 is TGTGCCAGCAGTTCTCGGGAGGCGGGAAACACCATATATTTT. Translated, it gives CASSSREAGNTIYF.

The rearrangement joins TRBV4-1 to TRBJ1-4; 9 bases fit TRBD1. CDR3 length equals 17 residues. The V gene's germline CDR1 is MGHRA and CDR2 YSYEKL. V was pared by 4 bases and J by 8 bases, with 14 bases of the junction left unmatched. CDR3 sequence: CASSLPGQGAGREKLFF. DNA of the CDR3: TGCGCCAGCAGCCTTCCGGGACAGGGTGCTGGGAGAGAAAAACTGTTTTTT.

The CDR3 DNA follows: TGTGCCAGCAGCTTGGGAGCGGGGGGGCCTCAAGAGACCCAGTACTTC. Protein: CASSLGAGGPQETQYF. The chain has TRBV5-4 and TRBJ2-5; TRBD2 matches 10 bases. The CDR3 length is 16 residues. J was trimmed by 2 bases and V by 0 bases; bases with no gene match: 4. Germline V gives CDR1 SGHNT, CDR2 YYREEE (reference sequence).

This clone is a singleton in its sample. CDR3 sequence: CASSHLGGDSNYGYTF. The CDR3 DNA reads as TGCGCCAGCAGCCACCTTGGGGGGGACTCTAACTATGGCTACACCTTC. The rearrangement joins TRBV5-1 to TRBJ1-2; TRBD1 might be the D (5 bases). Trimming cost V 4 bases and J 0 bases, with 16 bases left between them. The germline V gene encodes CDR1 SGHRS and CDR2 YFSETQ. The CDR3 sequence is 16 residues long. Using reference TRBV5-1 and TRBJ1-2 for the parts outside the CDR3, the full variable domain is KAGVTQTPRYLIKTRGQQVTLSCSPISGHRSVSWYQQTPGQGLQFLFEYFSETQRNKGNFPGRFSGRQFSNSRSEMNVSTLELGDSALYLCASSHLGGDSNYGYTFGSGTRLTVV.

The chain links TRBV4-1 to TRBJ2-3; D is possibly TRBD2 (5 bases). Germline assignment: CDR1 MGHRA and CDR2 YSYEKL. With 0 bases removed from V and 0 bases from J, the gap between germline ends came to 7 bases. The CDR3 is 15 residues long. The CDR3 region is CASSQEWTSTDTQYF. The CDR3 DNA follows: TGCGCCAGCAGCCAAGAGTGGACTAGCACAGATACGCAGTATTTT.

In this sample, this clone turned up once. The rearrangement uses TRBV10-3 and TRBJ1-6; D call uncertain. The CDR3 has 15 amino acids. CDR1 is ENHRY, CDR2 SYGVKD, per germline. Trimming pared 3 bases from V and 1 base from J, leaving 7 bases between. CDR3 nucleotides: TGTGCCATCAGTGAAGAGGGTTCCTATAATTCACCCCTCCACTTT. Protein product: CAISEEGSYNSPLHF.

The chain carries TRBV2 and TRBJ1-5; 7 bases fit TRBD1. The V segment lost 8 bases and the J segment 7 bases; nucleotides outside the gene matches: 5. This CDR3 is 12 amino acids long. The germline V gene has CDR1 SNHLY and CDR2 FYNNEI. Here the CDR3 reads CASEGGGQPQHF. The CDR3 DNA reads TGTGCCAGCGAAGGGGGCGGGCAGCCCCAGCATTTT.

CDR3 in DNA: TGTGCCAGCAGTTACTCCAGTCAGTACTACGAGCAGTACTTC. Its translation is CASSYSSQYYEQYF. The chain links TRBV6-2 or TRBV6-3 to TRBJ2-7; no clear D gene. V shed 0 bases and J shed 3 bases, with 9 bases lying between them. Per germline, CDR1 MNHEY and CDR2 SVGEGT. This CDR3 has 14 residues.

V and J are TRBV5-1 and TRBJ1-4, with D possibly matching TRBD1 (6 bases). Germline assignment: CDR1 SGHRS and CDR2 YFSETQ. This CDR3 contains 15 residues. V lost 4 bases, J lost 5 bases, and 15 bases lay in between. CDR3 nucleotides: TGCGCCAGCAGCCGAACGACAGGCCAGAATGAAAAACTGTTTTTT. Translated: CASSRTTGQNEKLFF.

The chain uses TRBV24-1 and TRBJ2-2; D is ambiguous. CDR1 is KGHDR and CDR2 is SFDVKD in the germline V gene. The V end was cut by 3 bases, the J end by 7 bases, with 5 bases between. The CDR3 has 12 residues. The CDR3 sequence: CATSDPLGELFF. The CDR3 DNA is TGTGCCACCAGTGATCCCCTCGGGGAGCTGTTTTTT.

The chain links TRBV7-2 to TRBJ2-7, with a tentative D call TRBD2 (7 bases). The germline CDR1 and CDR2 sequences are SGHTA and FQGNSA. With 3 bases removed from V and 7 bases from J, the gap between germline ends came to 16 bases. The CDR3 has 14 amino acids. The chain's CDR3 is CASSLAGAPGEQYF. DNA for the CDR3: TGTGCCAGCAGCTTGGCGGGGGCCCCGGGGGAGCAGTACTTC.

The chain uses TRBV15 and TRBJ2-7, with 9 bases fitting TRBD1. There are 16 residues in the CDR3. Germline lookup yields CDR1 LNHNV and CDR2 YYDKDF (reference sequence). The ends lost 3 bases at V and 2 bases at J; junction bases unmatched: 8. The chain's CDR3 is CATSRDSGDRAYEQYF. CDR3 sequence (DNA): TGTGCCACCAGCAGGGATTCTGGGGACAGGGCCTACGAGCAGTACTTC.

The chain employs TRBV29-1 and TRBJ1-5; D may be TRBD1 (5 bases). V was pared by 6 bases and J by 5 bases, with 11 bases between. Germline V gives CDR1 SQVTM, CDR2 ANQGSEA. The CDR3 totals 12 residues. This chain's CDR3 is CSVRTPDQPQHF. The CDR3 nucleotides are TGCAGCGTCCGGACACCCGATCAGCCCCAGCATTTT.

The CDR3 bases are TGTGCCAGCAGCTTGGACTACGGAAACTATGGCTACACCTTC. Translating gives CASSLDYGNYGYTF. The gene calls are TRBV5-4 and TRBJ1-2; D gene unclear. This CDR3 is built from 14 residues. Trimming removed 0 bases from V and 2 bases from J, with 8 bases in between. Germline CDR1 reads SGHNT; CDR2 reads YYREEE (reference sequence).

The chain is built from TRBV9 and TRBJ1-1; D is perhaps TRBD1 (6 bases). Germline values: CDR1 SGDLS, CDR2 YYNGEE. The CDR3 totals 14 residues. The V gene lost 1 base and the J gene lost 3 bases, with 10 bases spanning the gap. CDR3 region: CASSVQGSDTEAFF. CDR3 DNA: TGTGCCAGCAGCGTACAGGGGTCGGACACTGAAGCTTTCTTT.

V is TRBV7-8 and J is TRBJ1-5, with 8 bases lining up with TRBD1. Germline CDR1 and CDR2: SGHVS and FQNEAQ. The CDR3 extends over 15 amino acids. The ends lost 5 bases at V and 9 bases at J; junction bases unmatched: 12. This CDR3 reads CASSLKDRATGPQHF. The CDR3, as DNA: TGTGCCAGCAGCCTAAAGGACAGGGCAACCGGGCCCCAGCATTTT.

V gene TRBV12-3 or TRBV12-4 combines with J gene TRBJ2-7, with D maybe TRBD2 (6 bases). The length of the CDR3 is 11 residues. Trimming removed 9 bases from V and 3 bases from J, with 9 bases in between. CDR3 DNA: TGTGCCAGTGGGGGGTTCTACGAGCAGTACTTC. Translation gives CASGGFYEQYF.

In this sample, this clone turned up once. This chain's CDR3 is CASGWTRRLGGELFF. The CDR3, as DNA: TGCGCCAGCGGCTGGACTAGGAGGTTAGGCGGGGAGCTGTTTTTT. The chain is built from TRBV10-2 and TRBJ2-2; 7 bases map to TRBD2. CDR1 and CDR2 (germline): WSHSY, SAAADI. The J segment lost 7 bases and the V segment lost 8 bases, leaving 13 bases of the junction unmatched. This CDR3 comprises 15 residues.

The CDR3 region has the DNA TGTGCCAGCAGTGAGGTCCTGCGAGGGGGCGTAGCTGGCTACACCTTC. It translates to CASSEVLRGGVAGYTF. This chain connects TRBV2 to TRBJ1-2, with TRBD1 matching 7 bases. Trimming at V came to 3 bases and at J to 7 bases, leaving 14 bases not matched to a gene. Germline V gene lookup returns CDR1 SNHLY and CDR2 FYNNEI. There are 16 residues in the CDR3. The full variable domain, rest sourced from reference TRBV2 and TRBJ1-2, is EPEVTQTPSHQVTQMGQEVILRCVPISNHLYFYWYRQILGQKVEFLVSFYNNEISEKSEIFDDQFSVERPDGSNFTLKIRSTKLEDSAMYFCASSEVLRGGVAGYTFGSGTRLTVV.

The V and J genes are TRBV2 and TRBJ2-7; D perhaps matches TRBD1 (5 bases). In germline, CDR1 is SNHLY, CDR2 FYNNEI. Trimming left V 7 bases short and J 5 bases short, with 18 bases between. This CDR3 is built from 14 residues. The CDR3 protein is CASMGQGFSNEQYF. CDR3 DNA sequence: TGTGCCAGCATGGGGCAGGGATTCTCTAACGAGCAGTACTTC.

This chain joins TRBV11-2 and TRBJ2-1, with a possible D match to TRBD1 (5 bases). This CDR3 has 14 residues. Germline lookup yields CDR1 SGHAT and CDR2 FQNNGV. Deletions cut 5 bases from V and 8 bases from J, with 16 bases between. The CDR3 DNA follows: TGTGCCAGCAGCGCCAGGAGTCAGGGTGATGAGCAGTTCTTC. It specifies CASSARSQGDEQFF.

V is TRBV4-1 and J is TRBJ1-2; D unclear. This CDR3 comprises 14 residues. CDR1 MGHRA and CDR2 YSYEKL come from the germline V gene. V was trimmed by 4 bases and J by 1 base, leaving 10 bases between them. In nucleotides, the CDR3 is TGCGCCAGCAGCCCAAGCGGGGATAACTATGGCTACACCTTC. It codes for CASSPSGDNYGYTF.

This chain uses TRBV27 with TRBJ2-1, with D perhaps TRBD1 (6 bases). This CDR3 contains 13 residues. Germline assignment: CDR1 MNHEY and CDR2 SMNVEV (reference sequence). Between the trimmed V and J ends, which lost 2 bases and 6 bases, there was a span of 8 bases. The CDR3: CASSLPGVNEQFF. CDR3 DNA sequence: TGTGCCAGCAGTTTACCAGGGGTCAATGAGCAGTTCTTC.

This clone was seen only a few times. The chain combines TRBV5-4 with TRBJ1-1, with D unresolved. The V gene's germline CDR1 is SGHNT and CDR2 YYREEE (reference sequence). Trimming pared 4 bases from V and 2 bases from J, leaving 9 bases between. CDR3 length: 13 amino acids. The CDR3 DNA sequence: TGTGCCAGCAGCACCCAGTTCAACACTGAAGCTTTCTTT. Amino acids: CASSTQFNTEAFF.

On this clone: Other nucleotide sequences in the sample specify the same CDR3. The genes are TRBV5-1 and TRBJ1-2; tentatively, D is TRBD1 (5 bases). The CDR3 is made up of 13 amino acids. CDR1 is SGHRS, CDR2 YFSETQ, per germline. V lost 3 bases and J 1 base, leaving 7 bases between the germline ends. The CDR3 nucleotides read TGCGCCAGCAGCTCTGACAGTAACTATGGCTACACCTTC. Translating gives CASSSDSNYGYTF.

Points on this clone: Other DNA sequences in the same sample also yield this CDR3. The chain uses TRBV3-1 (or the pseudogene TRBV3-2) and TRBJ1-6, with 9 positions matching TRBD1. CDR1 LGHDT and CDR2 YNNKEL come from the germline V gene (reference sequence). V shed 2 bases and J 7 bases; nucleotides not matched to a gene: 3. This CDR3 is 15 amino acids long. The CDR3 sequence: CASSQRQGGNSPLHF. Written as DNA, the CDR3 is TGTGCCAGCAGCCAAAGACAGGGGGGAAATTCACCCCTCCACTTT.